This TCR beta chain was documented in a study of Ad26.COV2.S vaccination and SARS-CoV-2 variants. Whole-study results and caveats: Reportedly, spike-specific CD8+ and CD4+ T cell responses achieved substantial breadth once vaccination had taken place.

The germline gives CDR1 MNHNS, CDR2 SASEGT. V shed 2 bases and J shed 0 bases, with 8 bases lying between them. The CDR3 spans 14 residues. Produced via immunoSEQ multiplex PCR; TCRdb's table is partial and in-frame only. The data hold 400,000 to 450,000 clones, with 75% to 95% observed a single time. Of note for this clone: The antigen is not known.

As to treatment: over 15 received Ad26.COV2.S at low or high dose, single or two shots; about 5 received placebo; per-sample allocation not given. Each sample was drawn 63 days after the first injection (of vaccine or placebo). Material: peripheral blood, obtained in a trial of Ad26.COV2.S vaccine versus placebo. The origin of this receptor is a person aged 18-60 years who received the Ad26.COV2.S COVID-19 vaccine or a placebo. The chain couples TRBV6-1 to TRBJ2-7; no firm D call. As DNA, the CDR3 is TGTGCCAGCAGTGAATTGGGCAACTCCTACGAGCAGTACTTC. Translated: CASSELGNSYEQYF.